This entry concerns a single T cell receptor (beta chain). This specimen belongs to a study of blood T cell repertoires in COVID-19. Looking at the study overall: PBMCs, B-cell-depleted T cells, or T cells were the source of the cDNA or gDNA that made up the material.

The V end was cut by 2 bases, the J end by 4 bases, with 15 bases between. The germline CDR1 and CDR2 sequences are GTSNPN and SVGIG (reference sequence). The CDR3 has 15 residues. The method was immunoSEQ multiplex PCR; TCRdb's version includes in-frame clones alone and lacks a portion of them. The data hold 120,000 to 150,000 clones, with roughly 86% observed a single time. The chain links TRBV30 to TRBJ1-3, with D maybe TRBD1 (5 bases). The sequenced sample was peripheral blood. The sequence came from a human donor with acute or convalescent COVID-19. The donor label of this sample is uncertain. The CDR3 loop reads CAWSISGRAGNTIYF. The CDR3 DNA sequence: TGTGCCTGGAGTATCTCCGGCAGGGCAGGAAACACCATATATTTT.